This TCR beta chain was identified in a study of OX40 agonist ivuxolimab in advanced cancers. Across the study: Patients received ivuxolimab, an agonistic anti-OX40 (CD134) antibody.

CDR1 MNHNS and CDR2 SASEGT come from the germline V gene. The CDR3 is made up of 16 amino acids. V lost 4 bases to trimming and J lost 3 bases, with 17 bases between them. TCRdb keeps only in-frame clones here, not all; method: immunoSEQ multiplex PCR. The sample comprises roughly 87,000 clones, roughly 89% of which are singletons, and 6.5% to 8.5% rests with the top ten. Sequencing was performed on CD4+ or CD8+ T cells sorted from blood, taken in a trial of the OX40 agonist ivuxolimab. This sequence was found in an adult with an advanced solid tumor such as melanoma, head and neck, liver or kidney cancer. The gene calls are TRBV6-1 and TRBJ2-3; no firm D call. CDR3 nucleotide sequence: TGTGCCAGCAGTGGTACAACAAGTTTCCTTACAGATACGCAGTATTTT. It specifies CASSGTTSFLTDTQYF.